A selection of T cell receptor beta chains follows, all from one sample in a study of OX40 agonist ivuxolimab in advanced cancers. Data came from immunoSEQ multiplex PCR; TCRdb stores just in-frame clones and leaves some out. Of 15,000 to 20,000 clones listed, approximately 79% are singletons. Sequences were derived from CD4+ or CD8+ T cells sorted from blood, sampled in a trial of the OX40 agonist ivuxolimab. All receptors come from an adult with an advanced solid tumor such as melanoma, head and neck, liver or kidney cancer. Each CDR3 is given with its conserved first and last residue. Each record gives: J gene, V gene, CDR3 length, CDR3 protein.

TRBJ2-2 | TRBV5-6 | 17 | CASSPLQGSLTVGELFF
TRBJ2-3 | TRBV7-9 | 15 | CASSRRTGGSDTQYF
TRBJ2-3 | TRBV2 | 12 | CASSQMGDTQYF
TRBJ1-1 | TRBV28 | 19 | CASRTYVSTAYLEVTEAFF
TRBJ1-1 | TRBV7-3 | 14 | CASSLLGQNTEAFF
TRBJ1-1 | TRBV7-3 | 13 | CASSPKGRGEAFF
TRBJ2-2 | TRBV2 | 13 | CASSEGVAGELFF
TRBJ1-5 | TRBV11-2 | 14 | CASSLAWGNQPQHF
TRBJ2-2 | TRBV6-1 | 14 | CASRTGPDTGELFF
TRBJ2-2 | TRBV9 | 13 | CASRAEFHGELFF
TRBJ2-7 | TRBV5-1 | 14 | CASSESGTLYEQYF
TRBJ2-7 | TRBV6-5 | 14 | CASRRQGRAYEQYF